The clone carrying this T cell receptor beta chain was seen a single time. Here immunoSEQ multiplex PCR was the method, and the copy in TCRdb shows in-frame clones only, minus some. The profile covers roughly 350,000 clones, with 88% appearing a single time and 3.5% to 4% taken by the ten largest. The data originate from a study of blood T cell repertoires in COVID-19. The CDR3 is made up of 15 amino acids. The germline CDR1 and CDR2 sequences are SNHLY and FYNNEI. The V segment lost 6 bases and the J segment 5 bases; nucleotides outside the gene matches: 12. This TCR came from a woman aged 50 to 60 with active or convalescent COVID-19. This rearrangement joins TRBV2 to TRBJ2-5, with 7 bases identical to TRBD2. Sample: peripheral blood. The DNA of the CDR3 is TGTGCCAGCAGGGAGGTCCATAGCGGGTACGAGACCCAGTACTTC. Its protein product is CASREVHSGYETQYF.